The next 5 T cell receptor beta chains were all read from a single sample in a study of cytomegalovirus exposure and HLA in healthy donors. In the PCR, 60 Vbeta and 13 Jbeta primers were used. Libraries were prepared by immunoSEQ multiplex PCR; TCRdb keeps only in-frame clonotypes and omits some of them. The table includes around 160,000 clones, 60% to 80% detected once. Input material: PBMCs. Receptors originate from a woman aged 40 to 50 in good health and CMV-seropositive.

This chain connects TRBV5-6 to TRBJ2-7; D remains unclear. The CDR3 loop spans 14 amino acids. Germline-derived CDR1 and CDR2 are SGHDT and YYEEEE. Trimming removed 3 bases at V and 3 bases at J, with 13 bases between. In DNA, the CDR3 is TGTGCCAGCAGCTACGGCAGGCGCGTCTACGAGCAGTACTTC. Its translation: CASSYGRRVYEQYF.

The rearrangement joins TRBV5-4 to TRBJ1-2; a possible D gene is TRBD1 (6 bases). This CDR3 spans 15 amino acids. The ends were cut back, 4 bases at V and 4 bases at J, with 17 bases in the middle. Germline V gene sequence: CDR1 SGHNT, CDR2 YYREEE (reference sequence). The CDR3 DNA is TGTGCCAGCAGCCGGGGGGGGCCAGAAAGCTATGGCTACACCTTC. Protein product: CASSRGGPESYGYTF.

The V gene is TRBV2, the J gene TRBJ2-2; D gene unclear. Trimming took 6 bases from V and 2 from J, leaving 7 bases between them. The CDR3 runs to 13 residues. Germline assignment: CDR1 SNHLY and CDR2 FYNNEI. CDR3 DNA: TGTGCCAGCAGCCAGGAAAACACCGGGGAGCTGTTTTTT. The encoded protein is CASSQENTGELFF.

In its sample, this clone was seen once. This rearrangement joins TRBV7-9 to TRBJ2-3; D gene uncertain. V shed 2 bases and J shed 5 bases, with 11 bases lying between them. The CDR3 contains 14 residues. Germline CDR1 reads SEHNR; CDR2 reads FQNEAQ (reference sequence). CDR3 region: CASSLRDLVDTQYF. The CDR3 coding sequence is TGTGCCAGCAGCTTACGAGACTTGGTAGATACGCAGTATTTT.

The chain links TRBV19 to TRBJ2-2; 11 bases match TRBD1. J gave up 6 bases and V 3 bases, and 12 bases lay outside the gene matches. Germline V CDR1 and CDR2: LNHDA, SQIVND (reference sequence). The length of the CDR3 is 18 residues. The CDR3 is CASSMGVLSGQGAGELFF. The CDR3, as DNA: TGTGCCAGTAGTATGGGAGTACTATCGGGACAGGGGGCCGGGGAGCTGTTTTTT.